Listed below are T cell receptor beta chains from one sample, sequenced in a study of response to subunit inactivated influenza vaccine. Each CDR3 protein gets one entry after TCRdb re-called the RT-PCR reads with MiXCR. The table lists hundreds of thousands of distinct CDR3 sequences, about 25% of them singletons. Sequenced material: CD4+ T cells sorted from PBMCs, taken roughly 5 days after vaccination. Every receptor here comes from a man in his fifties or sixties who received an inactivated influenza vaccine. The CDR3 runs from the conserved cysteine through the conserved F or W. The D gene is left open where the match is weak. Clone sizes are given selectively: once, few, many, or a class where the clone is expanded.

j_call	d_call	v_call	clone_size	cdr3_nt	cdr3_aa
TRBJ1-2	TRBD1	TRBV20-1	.	TGCAGCCCCGGGACAGGGGGCGATGGCTACACCTTC	CSPGTGGDGYTF
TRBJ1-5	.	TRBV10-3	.	TGTGCCATCAGGGACAGCGTAAGCAATCAGCCCCAGCATTTT	CAIRDSVSNQPQHF
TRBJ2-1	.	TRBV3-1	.	TGTGCCAGCAGCCAACTGCGTGGGGGGAATGAGCAGTTCTTC	CASSQLRGGNEQFF
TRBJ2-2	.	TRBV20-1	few	TGCAGTGCTAGTCCAGGGAGGAACACCGGGGAGCTGTTTTTT	CSASPGRNTGELFF
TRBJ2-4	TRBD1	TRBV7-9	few	TGTGCCAGCAGCTTCTATGACAGGGTGAGGGCCAAAAACATTCAGTACTTC	CASSFYDRVRAKNIQYF
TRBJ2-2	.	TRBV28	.	TGTGCCAGCAGTTGGCTTGCCGGGGAGCTGTTTTTT	CASSWLAGELFF
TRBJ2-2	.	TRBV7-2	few	TGTGCCAGCAGACCGGACCCCACGCTCACCACCGGGGAGCTGTTTTTT	CASRPDPTLTTGELFF
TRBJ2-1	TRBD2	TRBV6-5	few	TGTGCCAGCAGTTACCAATTCGGGACTAGCGGGGGGGGCGGCTATGAGCAGTTCTTC	CASSYQFGTSGGGGYEQFF
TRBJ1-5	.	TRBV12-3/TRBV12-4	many	TGTGCCAGCAGGGGTCAGCCAGGACAGCCCCAGCATTTT	CASRGQPGQPQHF
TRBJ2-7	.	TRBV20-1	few	TGCAGTGCTAGAGACTCTCGGGCAGGGCACTACGAGCAGTACTTC	CSARDSRAGHYEQYF
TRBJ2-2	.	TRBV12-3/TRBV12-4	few	TGTGCCAGCAGTTTAGCGTCCTCCGGTCTCACCGGGGAGCTGTTTTTT	CASSLASSGLTGELFF
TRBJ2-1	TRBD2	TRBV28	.	TGTGCCAGCAGTTTAGGACTAGCGGGAGGAGTGATTGAGCAGTTCTTC	CASSLGLAGGVIEQFF
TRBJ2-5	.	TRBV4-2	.	TGTGCCAGCAGCCAAGAGGAAAGGGGAGAGACCCAGTACTTC	CASSQEERGETQYF
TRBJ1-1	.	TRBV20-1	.	TGCAGTGCTAGTTCGGCAGGGAGCACTGAAGCTTTCTTT	CSASSAGSTEAFF
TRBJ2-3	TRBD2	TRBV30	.	TGTGCCTGGAGCCGTGGACTAGCGGGAGTTAGCACAGATACGCAGTATTTT	CAWSRGLAGVSTDTQYF
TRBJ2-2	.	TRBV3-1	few	TGTGCCAGCAGCCAAGCACAAGTGAACACCGGGGAGCTGTTTTTT	CASSQAQVNTGELFF
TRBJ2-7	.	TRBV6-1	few	TGTGCCAGCAGTGAATTGGGGGCATACTCCTACGAGCAGTACTTC	CASSELGAYSYEQYF
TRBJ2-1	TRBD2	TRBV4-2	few	TGTGCCAGCAGCCTGACGCCAGCGGGGTATTACAATGAGCAGTTCTTC	CASSLTPAGYYNEQFF
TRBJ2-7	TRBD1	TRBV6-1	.	TGTGCCAGCAACCAAGGACAGGGGGCCCCCTACGAGCAGTACTTC	CASNQGQGAPYEQYF
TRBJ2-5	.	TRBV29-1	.	TGCAGCGAAAGACAGTCGGAGGGTCAACAGACCCAGTACTTC	CSERQSEGQQTQYF
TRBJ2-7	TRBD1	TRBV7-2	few	TGTGCCAGCAGCTTGCATGCGACCGGGACAGCATACTTC	CASSLHATGTAYF
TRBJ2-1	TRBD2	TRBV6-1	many	TGTGCCAGCAGTGAATTTAGCGGGGGCTACAATGAGCAGTTCTTC	CASSEFSGGYNEQFF
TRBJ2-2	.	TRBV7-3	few	TGTGCCAGCAGCCGTACAGAGAACACCGGGGAGCTGTTTTTT	CASSRTENTGELFF
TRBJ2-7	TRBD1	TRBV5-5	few	TGTGCCAGCAGCCCTCGACAGGGGAGGAACGAGCAGTACTTC	CASSPRQGRNEQYF
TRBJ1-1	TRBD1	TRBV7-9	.	TGTGCCAGCAGCGTGGGACAGGGAGACACTGAAGCTTTCTTT	CASSVGQGDTEAFF
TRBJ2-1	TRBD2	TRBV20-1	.	TGCAGTGCTAGAGCGGGGGGGCCTCAAAATGAGCAGTTCTTC	CSARAGGPQNEQFF